This TCR beta chain was recorded in a study of T cells in Graves' hyperthyroidism and ophthalmopathy. TCR beta CDR3 regions were amplified from RNA transcripts. HTBI primers drove first-round RT-PCR of the TCR CDR3. One entry per CDR3 protein results from TCRdb running MiXCR on the multiplex PCR reads. The sample yields 350,000 or so distinct CDR3 sequences, less than 20% seen once. This CDR3 is 13 amino acids long. Germline CDR1 reads MDHEN; CDR2 reads SYDVKM. Trimming pared 3 bases from V and 2 bases from J, leaving 8 bases between. The diagnostic basis comprised clinical symptoms, serum thyroxine and TRAb, thyroid ultrasound and orbital computed tomography. This clonotype was counted at least ten times. Its antigen is unknown. Study results and limitations: In blood, most of the thyroid clonotypes expanded above 0.001 were also present. The model's output predicted ophthalmopathy at a median of roughly 6 months prior to onset.

Sequences were obtained from blood. The chain carries TRBV28 and TRBJ2-7; D perhaps matches TRBD2 (5 bases). The sequence was collected from a woman aged 40 to 50 with Graves' ophthalmopathy. This CDR3 reads CASSLRVTYEQYF. CDR3 nucleotides: TGTGCCAGCAGTTTGCGGGTAACCTACGAGCAGTACTTC.